Listed here are 20 T cell receptor beta chains from one sample, sequenced in a study of post-analysis software for immune sequencing data. Study findings and constraints: Patients carried a handful of TRBV segments more frequently than controls did, and TRBV5-6, TRBV5-1 and TRBV20-1 were among them.

What these receptors recognize is not known. The authors incorporated unique molecular identifiers into the TCR beta cDNA libraries. One entry per CDR3 protein, called by TCRdb with MiXCR from the PCR reads. The data hold roughly 540,000 distinct CDR3 sequences, with roughly 34% observed a single time. Source material: blood. These receptors originate from a girl aged 2-17 years with multiple sclerosis.

This clonotype was seen more than once but under ten times. One end of the junction varies from germline; a read error may be responsible. CDR3 protein: CASSLELGYEQYF. CDR3 nucleotides: TGTGCTAGCAGCTTAGAACTCGGCTACGAGCAGTACTTC. The chain employs TRBV7-7 and TRBJ2-7; D gene ambiguous. Germline assignment: CDR1 SSHAT and CDR2 FNYEAQ (reference sequence). This CDR3 spans 13 amino acids.

This chain joins TRBV12-3 or TRBV12-4 and TRBJ1-5, with D hard to call. V lost 1 base and J 5 bases, leaving 15 bases between the germline ends. The CDR3 has 16 amino acids. CDR3 sequence (DNA): TGTGCCAGCAGTTTAGTAGGGCCAGGACCTGATCAGCCCCAGCATTTT. The encoded protein is CASSLVGPGPDQPQHF.

The chain joins TRBV7-3 to TRBJ2-6, with D hard to call. V was trimmed by 1 base and J by 0 bases, leaving 10 bases between them. CDR1 and CDR2 from the germline V gene are SGHTA and FQGTGA. The CDR3 consists of 17 residues. In DNA, the CDR3 is TGTGCCAGCAGCTTAATAAGGCGAGACTCTGGGGCCAACGTCCTGACTTTC. Translating it yields CASSLIRRDSGANVLTF.

This clonotype has ten or more counts. V is TRBV6-5 and J is TRBJ2-3; D may be TRBD2 (6 bases). The CDR3 totals 13 residues. Per germline, CDR1 MNHEY and CDR2 SVGAGI. The V and J ends lost 6 bases and 6 bases respectively, with 13 bases between them. CDR3 protein: CASSRSTSDTQYF. CDR3 coding DNA: TGTGCCAGCAGCCGATCCACTAGCGATACGCAGTATTTT.

The chain carries TRBV4-1 and TRBJ2-5, with 10 bases matching TRBD2. CDR3 length: 19 amino acids. Germline V gives CDR1 MGHRA, CDR2 YSYEKL. J gave up 5 bases and V 3 bases, and 18 bases lay outside the gene matches. CDR3: CASSHPSGASGGPLETQYF. CDR3 bases: TGCGCCAGCAGCCACCCTAGTGGGGCTAGCGGGGGCCCCCTGGAGACCCAGTACTTC.

This clonotype has only a few counts. A clone one base away is much larger, so this may be a read error. The chain recombines TRBV5-1 with TRBJ1-2; 9 nucleotides agree with TRBD1. The CDR3 consists of 15 residues. Germline V gives CDR1 SGHRS, CDR2 YFSETQ. CDR3 loop: CAGSLAGQGFYGYTF. The CDR3 DNA follows: TGCGCCGGCAGCCTTGCGGGACAGGGTTTCTATGGCTACACCTTC.

This clonotype was seen only once. At one end the junction does not follow the germline gene, possibly because of a read error. The chain joins TRBV7-6 to TRBJ2-3; TRBD2 matches at 10 bases. Germline V CDR1 and CDR2: SGHVS, FNYEAQ. CDR3 size: 19 residues. CDR3: CANSQETSGTFSSTDTQYF. The CDR3 coding sequence is TGTGCCAACAGCCAGGAAACTAGCGGGACATTCTCTAGCACAGATACGCAGTATTTT. The whole variable domain, remainder taken from reference TRBV7-6 and TRBJ2-3, is GAGVSQSPRYKVTKRGQDVALRCDPISGHVSLYWYRQALGQGPEFLTYFNYEAQQDKSGLPNDRFSAERPEGSISTLTIQRTEQRDSAMYRCANSQETSGTFSSTDTQYFGPGTRLTVL.

This clonotype was seen more than once but under ten times. The gene calls are TRBV5-1 and TRBJ1-5; D is possibly TRBD1 (5 bases). CDR1 is SGHRS, CDR2 YFSETQ, per germline. The CDR3 loop spans 13 amino acids. With 0 bases removed from V and 7 bases from J, the gap between germline ends came to 8 bases. Here the CDR3 DNA reads TGCGCCAGCAGCTTGGATGGGGGACAGCCCCAGCATTTT. Translation gives CASSLDGGQPQHF.

This clonotype was recorded a few times. This chain joins TRBV6-1 and TRBJ2-5; D unresolved. Trimming left V 2 bases short and J 7 bases short, with 5 bases between. The germline gives CDR1 MNHNS, CDR2 SASEGT. CDR3 size: 11 residues. CDR3 in amino acids: CASSERVTQYF. The CDR3 DNA reads as TGTGCCAGCAGTGAACGGGTGACCCAGTACTTC.

This clonotype was seen only a few times. The V and J genes are TRBV18 and TRBJ2-1; D gene ambiguous. The CDR3 extends over 15 amino acids. Between the trimmed V and J ends, which lost 3 bases and 0 bases, there was a span of 9 bases. Germline loops: CDR1 KGHSH, CDR2 LQKENI. CDR3 region: CASSPTRSSYNEQFF. The DNA of the CDR3 is TGTGCCAGCTCACCCACACGGAGCTCCTACAATGAGCAGTTCTTC.

This clonotype was observed a few times. DNA for the CDR3: TGCAGCGCGGGTGGGCAGAACACTGAAGCTTTCTTT. Protein: CSAGGQNTEAFF. The chain employs TRBV29-1 and TRBJ1-1; D remains ambiguous. CDR3 size: 12 residues. Per germline, CDR1 SQVTM and CDR2 ANQGSEA. Trimming took 7 bases from V and 1 from J, leaving 10 bases between them. The variable domain in full, completed from reference TRBV29-1 and TRBJ1-1, reads SAVISQKPSRDICQRGTSLTIQCQVDSQVTMMFWYRQQPGQSLTLIATANQGSEATYESGFVIDKFPISRPNLTFSTLTVSNMSPEDSSIYLCSAGGQNTEAFFGQGTRLTVV.

The V gene is TRBV5-1, the J gene TRBJ2-5; no clear D gene. The CDR3 covers 15 residues. CDR1 is SGHRS and CDR2 is YFSETQ in the germline V gene. Trimming removed 5 bases at V and 1 base at J, with 15 bases between. The CDR3: CASRRDPATQETQYF. The DNA of the CDR3 is TGCGCCAGCAGGAGAGACCCGGCCACCCAAGAGACCCAGTACTTC.

The V and J genes are TRBV19 and TRBJ2-1, with 10 nucleotides matching TRBD2. CDR3 length equals 15 residues. CDR1 is LNHDA and CDR2 is SQIVND in the germline V gene (reference sequence). The V and J ends lost 5 bases and 6 bases, in that order; junction bases with no gene match: 7. CDR3: CASSRLAGTLNEQFF. The CDR3 coding sequence is TGTGCCAGTAGTCGACTAGCGGGTACCCTCAATGAGCAGTTCTTC.

This chain uses TRBV15 with TRBJ2-7; 9 nucleotides align to TRBD1. V gave up 0 bases and J gave up 0 bases; unmatched junction bases: 3. Germline V gene data show CDR1 as LNHNV and CDR2 as YYDKDF (reference sequence). This CDR3 contains 16 residues. CDR3 bases: TGTGCCACCAGCAGAGAGCTACAGGGGGCCTCCTACGAGCAGTACTTC. Encoded protein: CATSRELQGASYEQYF.

This chain uses TRBV10-3 with TRBJ2-7; possible D gene TRBD1, 5 bases. V shed 6 bases and J shed 5 bases, with 14 bases lying between them. The CDR3 is made up of 13 amino acids. Germline V gene sequence: CDR1 ENHRY, CDR2 SYGVKD. In DNA form, the CDR3 reads TGTGCCATCAGGGGCAGGGTAGGGGACGAGCAGTACTTC. It codes for CAIRGRVGDEQYF.

This clonotype was seen at least ten times. V and J are TRBV7-2 and TRBJ2-7; no clear D gene. The CDR3 length is 14 residues. The germline V and J ends were trimmed by 1 base and 4 bases, with 11 bases remaining between them. Per the germline V gene, CDR1 is SGHTA and CDR2 is FQGNSA. The CDR3 here is CASSLVGFSYEQYF. CDR3 sequence (DNA): TGTGCCAGCAGCTTAGTTGGTTTTTCTTACGAGCAGTACTTC.

CDR3 in DNA: TGTGCCAGCAGCTTACGTCTAGCGGAGGGTGAGCAGTTCTTC. It yields the protein CASSLRLAEGEQFF. V gene TRBV7-6 combines with J gene TRBJ2-1; TRBD2 aligns across 7 bases. The CDR3 consists of 14 residues. Germline CDR1 reads SGHVS; CDR2 reads FNYEAQ. Trimming at V came to 2 bases and at J to 9 bases, leaving 7 bases not matched to a gene.

V usage is TRBV20-1 and J usage is TRBJ2-3; 9 bases align to TRBD2. J was trimmed by 0 bases and V by 3 bases; bases with no gene match: 10. Germline V lookup: CDR1 DFQATT, CDR2 SNEGSKA (reference sequence). This CDR3 region has 17 residues. CDR3 loop: CSASIPVTSGSTDTQYF. The CDR3 DNA reads TGCAGTGCTAGTATACCCGTGACTAGCGGAAGCACAGATACGCAGTATTTT.

This clonotype was detected only a few times. The chain carries TRBV7-9 and TRBJ2-7; unclear D gene. CDR1 SEHNR and CDR2 FQNEAQ come from the germline V gene (reference sequence). The CDR3 has 11 amino acids. Trimming pared 6 bases from V and 6 bases from J, leaving 9 bases between. The chain's CDR3 is CASSYMPEQYF. In nucleotides, the CDR3 is TGTGCCAGCAGTTACATGCCCGAGCAGTACTTC.

In the case of this clonotype: Given the absence of the conserved phenylalanine or tryptophan at the CDR3 end, a read error is likely. This chain joins TRBV4-1 and TRBJ2-3; unclear D gene. Trimming shortened V by 0 bases and J by 6 bases, and 7 bases separated the two germline ends. The CDR3 has 13 amino acids. Germline-derived CDR1 and CDR2 are MGHRA and YSYEKL. CDR3 loop: CASSQDSIDTQYC. CDR3 in DNA: TGCGCCAGCAGCCAAGATAGTATTGATACGCAGTATTGT.